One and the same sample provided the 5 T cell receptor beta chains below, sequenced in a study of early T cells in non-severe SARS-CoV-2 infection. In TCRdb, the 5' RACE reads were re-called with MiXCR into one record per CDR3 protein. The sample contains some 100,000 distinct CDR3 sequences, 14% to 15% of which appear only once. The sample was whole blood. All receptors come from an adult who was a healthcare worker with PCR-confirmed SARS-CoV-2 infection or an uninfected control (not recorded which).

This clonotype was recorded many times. CDR3 DNA: TGTGCCAGCAGCCCAAGGAGGGCAGGGTTGAACACTGAAGCTTTCTTT. It is translated as CASSPRRAGLNTEAFF. The chain has TRBV7-8 and TRBJ1-1; D perhaps matches TRBD1 (5 bases). The CDR3 length is 16 residues. Trimming left V 5 bases short and J 0 bases short, with 16 bases between. Per the germline V gene, CDR1 is SGHVS and CDR2 is FQNEAQ.

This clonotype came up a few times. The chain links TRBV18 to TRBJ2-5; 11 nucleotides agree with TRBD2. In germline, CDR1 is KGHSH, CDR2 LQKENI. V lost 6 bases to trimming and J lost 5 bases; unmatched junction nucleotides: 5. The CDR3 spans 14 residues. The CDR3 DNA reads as TGTGCCAGCTCGTCGGGACTAGCGGAGGAGACCCAGTACTTC. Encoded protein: CASSSGLAEETQYF.

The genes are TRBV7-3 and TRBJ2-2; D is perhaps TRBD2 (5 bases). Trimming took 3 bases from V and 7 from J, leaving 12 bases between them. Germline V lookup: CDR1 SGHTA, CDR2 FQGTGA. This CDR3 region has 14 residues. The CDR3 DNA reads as TGTGCCAGCAGCTTGGGCGGGTTGAGCGGGGAGCTGTTTTTT. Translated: CASSLGGLSGELFF.

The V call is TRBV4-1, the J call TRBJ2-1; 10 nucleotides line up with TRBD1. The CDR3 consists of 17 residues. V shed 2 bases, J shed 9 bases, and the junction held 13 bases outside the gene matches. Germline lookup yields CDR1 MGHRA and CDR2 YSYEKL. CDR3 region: CASSQSRARQGAGEQFF. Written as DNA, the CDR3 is TGCGCCAGCAGCCAATCAAGGGCCAGACAGGGGGCGGGTGAGCAGTTCTTC.

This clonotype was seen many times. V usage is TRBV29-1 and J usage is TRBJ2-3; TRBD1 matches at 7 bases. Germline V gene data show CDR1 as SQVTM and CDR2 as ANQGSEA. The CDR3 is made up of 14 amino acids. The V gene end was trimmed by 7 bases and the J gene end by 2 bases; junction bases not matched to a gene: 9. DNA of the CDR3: TGCAGCGCAAAACCAGGGGGTCCCACAGATACGCAGTATTTT. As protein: CSAKPGGPTDTQYF.